This TCR beta chain was sequenced in a study of T cells in Graves' hyperthyroidism and ophthalmopathy. The CDR3 has 17 amino acids. V lost 5 bases and J lost 0; bases outside the gene matches: 5. The source material, RNA transcripts, was used to amplify TCR beta CDR3 regions. The primer set for the first-round RT-PCR of the TCR CDR3 was HTBI. TCRdb ran MiXCR on the multiplex PCR reads and lists one entry per CDR3 protein. The sample shows some 600,000 distinct CDR3 sequences, approximately 15% of them seen only once. Specimen: blood. The receptor was isolated from a woman in her thirties with Graves' hyperthyroidism that later progressed to Graves' ophthalmopathy. V and J are TRBV12-3 or TRBV12-4 and TRBJ1-6; TRBD1 matches at 9 bases. The DNA of the CDR3 is TGTGCCAGCAGTCAGGGACAGGGAAGCTCCTATAATTCACCCCTCCACTTT. Translated: CASSQGQGSSYNSPLHF.